The next 32 T cell receptor beta chains were all read from a single sample in a study of T cells in Graves' hyperthyroidism and ophthalmopathy. Regions amplified from RNA transcripts were the TCR beta CDR3 regions. The HTBI primer set drove a first-round RT-PCR of the TCR CDR3. From the multiplex PCR reads, TCRdb called clonotypes with MiXCR, one entry per CDR3 protein. Altogether about 570,000 distinct CDR3 sequences are present, roughly 50% being singletons, with the ten largest covering around 20%. Sequencing input: peripheral blood or thyroid tissue (not recorded which). These receptor sequences come from an adult woman with Graves' disease, either hyperthyroidism or ophthalmopathy (not recorded which).

This clonotype was recorded at least ten times. The rearrangement uses TRBV6-6 and TRBJ1-5; no clear D. Germline loops: CDR1 MNHNY, CDR2 SVGAGI (reference sequence). This CDR3 has 15 amino acids. V gave up 6 bases and J gave up 3 bases, with 15 bases separating them. CDR3 DNA sequence: TGTGCCAGCAGCCCCCCGGCAGGAGCCAATCAGCCCCAGCATTTT. This codes for CASSPPAGANQPQHF.

DNA for the CDR3: TGCAGCGCAGGCATGCCGGGAGGCTACACCTTC. It specifies CSAGMPGGYTF. This chain connects TRBV29-1 to TRBJ1-2; the D is unclear. CDR1 and CDR2 from the germline V gene are SQVTM and ANQGSEA. Trimming cost V 7 bases and J 8 bases, with 14 bases left between them. CDR3 length: 11 residues. Variable domain in full (rest from reference TRBV29-1 and TRBJ1-2): SAVISQKPSRDICQRGTSLTIQCQVDSQVTMMFWYRQQPGQSLTLIATANQGSEATYESGFVIDKFPISRPNLTFSTLTVSNMSPEDSSIYLCSAGMPGGYTFGSGTRLTVV.

This clonotype was recorded only once. The rearrangement links TRBV2 to TRBJ2-2; D may be TRBD1 or TRBD2 (6 bases each). Deletions cut 10 bases from V and 4 bases from J, with 13 bases between. The CDR3 spans 13 residues. Looked up from germline, CDR1 is SNHLY and CDR2 is FYNNEI. For the CDR3, the DNA is TGTGCCATCGGACAGCGGGTCACCGGGGAGCTGTTTTTT. Amino acids: CAIGQRVTGELFF.

This clonotype was detected ten times or more. The chain combines TRBV4-2 with TRBJ2-7; a weak D match, TRBD1 (5 bases). In germline, CDR1 is LGHNA, CDR2 YNFKEQ. This CDR3 is 15 amino acids long. Trimming took off 0 bases at V and 11 bases at J, with 20 bases between the two ends. CDR3 amino acids: CASSQDQGLAGTEYF. CDR3 sequence (DNA): TGTGCCAGCAGCCAAGATCAGGGCTTAGCCGGAACGGAGTACTTC.

This clonotype was found many times. V and J are TRBV6-4 and TRBJ2-2, with D possibly matching TRBD2 (6 bases). The CDR3 covers 14 residues. The germline gives CDR1 MRHNA, CDR2 SNTAGT. V shed 8 bases and J shed 4 bases, with 14 bases lying between them. Here the CDR3 DNA reads TGTGCCAGCCCTCGGGGACTGATCACCGGGGAGCTGTTTTTT. Translation: CASPRGLITGELFF.

This clonotype was picked up many times. This sequence joins TRBV11-2 and TRBJ2-5, with TRBD2 as a possible D gene (6 bases). Trimming removed 3 bases at V and 1 base at J, with 18 bases between. The CDR3 loop spans 17 amino acids. Germline V lookup: CDR1 SGHAT, CDR2 FQNNGV. CDR3 bases: TGTGCCAGCAGCTTGAATTGGTTAGGACTAAGCCAAGAGACCCAGTACTTC. Translated: CASSLNWLGLSQETQYF.

This clonotype showed up just a few times. Germline and junction disagree at one end, which may indicate a read error. The V call is TRBV15, the J call TRBJ1-2; no clear D. The CDR3 extends over 15 amino acids. Germline V gene lookup returns CDR1 LNHNV and CDR2 YYDKDF (reference sequence). CDR3 sequence reads: CAASSKQRINYGYTF. The CDR3 DNA is TGTGCCGCCAGCAGCAAACAGCGAATTAACTATGGCTACACCTTC.

Regarding this clonotype: As the CDR3 is not closed by the conserved phenylalanine or tryptophan, this likely results from a read error. Because the CDR3's place on the DNA is in doubt, the DNA is left out and the CDR3 is given as listed by TCRdb. J is TRBJ2-7 and V is TRBV7-9; no check of the table's D call, TRBD1, against the DNA was made. The CDR3 contains 10 residues when both ends are counted. Germline CDR1 SEHNR, CDR2 FQNEAQ (reference sequence). The CDR3 reads CASSFGDILL.

J is TRBJ2-2 and V is TRBV7-2; D is perhaps TRBD1 (6 bases). The germline V and J ends were trimmed by 8 bases and 1 base, with 11 bases remaining between them. The germline gives CDR1 SGHTA, CDR2 FQGNSA. The CDR3 consists of 14 residues. CDR3 protein: CASLWTENTGELFF. CDR3 coding DNA: TGTGCCAGCCTCTGGACAGAGAACACCGGGGAGCTGTTTTTT. Supplemented by reference TRBV7-2 and TRBJ2-2, the full variable domain reads GAGVSQSPSNKVTEKGKDVELRCDPISGHTALYWYRQSLGQGLEFLIYFQGNSAPDKSGLPSDRFSAERTGGSVSTLTIQRTQQEDSAVYLCASLWTENTGELFFGEGSRLTVL.

This clonotype was seen many times. The chain couples TRBV10-2 to TRBJ2-7, with D maybe TRBD2 (6 bases). The CDR3 is 13 residues long. Looked up from germline, CDR1 is WSHSY and CDR2 is SAAADI. V shed 1 base and J shed 7 bases, with 11 bases lying between them. CDR3 residues: CASSEWSSGEQYF. The CDR3 coding sequence is TGCGCCAGCAGTGAGTGGAGTAGCGGAGAGCAGTACTTC.

The sample holds a few counts of this clonotype. The J gene is TRBJ1-1, the V gene TRBV18; D not resolved. The ends were cut back, 3 bases at V and 0 bases at J, with 14 bases in the middle. Germline-derived CDR1 and CDR2 are KGHSH and LQKENI. This CDR3 region has 16 residues. CDR3 in DNA: TGTGCCAGCTCACCCCTTGAGGCAGATATGAACACTGAAGCTTTCTTT. Translating it yields CASSPLEADMNTEAFF.

This chain connects TRBV10-3 to TRBJ2-6, with TRBD1 identical over 8 bases. The V gene end was trimmed by 10 bases and the J gene end by 0 bases; junction bases not matched to a gene: 11. This CDR3 comprises 17 residues. Germline CDR1 is ENHRY and CDR2 is SYGVKD. The CDR3 sequence is CATTKGTGYSGANVLTF. CDR3 nucleotide sequence: TGTGCCACCACAAAAGGGACAGGATACTCTGGGGCCAACGTCCTGACTTTC.

This clonotype has ten or more counts. V usage is TRBV15 and J usage is TRBJ2-2, with D possibly TRBD1 on 5 matching bases. This CDR3 has 14 amino acids. V lost 6 bases and J lost 1, with 9 bases in between. Per germline, CDR1 LNHNV and CDR2 YYDKDF (reference sequence). Written as DNA, the CDR3 is TGTGCCACCAGGCCCCAGGGGAACACCGGGGAGCTGTTTTTT. Its protein product is CATRPQGNTGELFF.

The CDR3 bases are TGTGCCAGCAGCCTCGGGGGGCTGGGTACTAGCTATGGCTACACCTTC. It encodes CASSLGGLGTSYGYTF. The chain employs TRBV9 and TRBJ1-2, with D perhaps TRBD1 (6 bases). Trimming left V 4 bases short and J 4 bases short, with 20 bases between. In germline, CDR1 is SGDLS, CDR2 YYNGEE. This CDR3 contains 16 residues. Looking up the rest from reference TRBV9 and TRBJ1-2 gives the full variable domain: DSGVTQTPKHLITATGQRVTLRCSPRSGDLSVYWYQQSLDQGLQFLIQYYNGEERAKGNILERFSAQQFPDLHSELNLSSLELGDSALYFCASSLGGLGTSYGYTFGSGTRLTVV.

The rearrangement links TRBV10-3 to TRBJ2-5; 7 bases match TRBD2. V dropped 6 bases and J dropped 1; count of bases not matched to a gene: 11. The CDR3 consists of 16 residues. Germline assignment: CDR1 ENHRY and CDR2 SYGVKD. The CDR3 region is CAIRDNSGGPQETQYF. In DNA, the CDR3 is TGTGCCATCAGGGACAACTCGGGAGGCCCCCAAGAGACCCAGTACTTC.

The genes are TRBV7-2 and TRBJ2-7; 9 positions match TRBD2. The V gene's germline CDR1 is SGHTA and CDR2 FQGNSA. The CDR3 has 13 amino acids. J lost 7 bases, V lost 8 bases, and 9 bases had no gene match. In DNA, the CDR3 is TGTGCCAGCGGACTAGCGAGAGGTTATGAGCAGTACTTC. Amino acid sequence: CASGLARGYEQYF.

This chain joins TRBV20-1 and TRBJ2-7, with D perhaps matching TRBD1 or TRBD2 (5 bases each). The CDR3 is 15 residues long. V lost 6 bases and J lost 1, with 19 bases in between. In germline, CDR1 is DFQATT, CDR2 SNEGSKA (reference sequence). DNA of the CDR3: TGCAGTGCGCAGTTGGGACGGCAGAGGTCCTACGAGCAGTACTTC. This sequence encodes CSAQLGRQRSYEQYF.

The chain combines TRBV5-1 with TRBJ2-2; TRBD1 agrees at 7 bases. There are 15 residues in the CDR3. V gave up 5 bases and J gave up 7 bases; unmatched junction bases: 11. Per the germline V gene, CDR1 is SGHRS and CDR2 is YFSETQ. The CDR3 loop is CASRPGQVGVGELFF. CDR3 bases: TGCGCCAGCAGACCAGGACAGGTTGGAGTCGGGGAGCTGTTTTTT.

In nucleotides, the CDR3 is TGTGCCAGCAGTGAGATGCTAGCGGAGAATGAGCAGTTCTTC. As protein: CASSEMLAENEQFF. The chain recombines TRBV2 with TRBJ2-1; 7 bases are a match to TRBD2. J gave up 7 bases and V 3 bases, and 6 bases lay outside the gene matches. Germline V gene sequence: CDR1 SNHLY, CDR2 FYNNEI. The CDR3 contains 14 residues. Full variable domain (remainder filled in from reference TRBV2 and TRBJ2-1): EPEVTQTPSHQVTQMGQEVILRCVPISNHLYFYWYRQILGQKVEFLVSFYNNEISEKSEIFDDQFSVERPDGSNFTLKIRSTKLEDSAMYFCASSEMLAENEQFFGPGTRLTVL.

Points on this clonotype: It is unclear where the CDR3 begins or ends on the DNA, so no DNA is shown, and the CDR3 is as TCRdb lists it. The CDR3 here is CSTSGLAQETQYF. The rearrangement uses TRBV20-1 and TRBJ2-5; TRBD2 reflects the table's D call only, with no check against the DNA. Including both end residues, the CDR3 is 13 amino acids long. Germline V lookup: CDR1 DFQATT, CDR2 SNEGSKA (reference sequence).

At least ten counts were recorded for this clonotype. This chain links TRBV2 with TRBJ1-3, with a weak D call TRBD1 (6 bases). The germline CDR1 and CDR2 sequences are SNHLY and FYNNEI. The V gene lost 4 bases and the J gene lost 0 bases, with 13 bases spanning the gap. The length of the CDR3 is 16 residues. CDR3 in amino acids: CASSAGQPISGNTIYF. In DNA form, the CDR3 reads TGTGCCAGCAGTGCCGGACAGCCCATCTCTGGAAACACCATATATTTT.

The chain is built from TRBV20-1 and TRBJ1-2; tentatively, D is TRBD1 (5 bases). The CDR3 totals 11 residues. CDR1 and CDR2 from the germline V gene are DFQATT and SNEGSKA (reference sequence). V was pared by 3 bases and J by 8 bases, with 10 bases between. CDR3 bases: TGCAGTGCTAGTGGGGGTTGGGGCTACACCTTC. Translating it yields CSASGGWGYTF.

The chain links TRBV5-1 to TRBJ2-3; D is unclear. CDR3 length: 14 amino acids. Germline CDR1 is SGHRS and CDR2 is YFSETQ. V was clipped by 3 bases and J by 3 bases, with 11 bases between them. Here the CDR3 DNA reads TGCGCCAGCAGCTCTGACATTCCAACAGATACGCAGTATTTT. Its translation: CASSSDIPTDTQYF.

In its sample, this clonotype was seen many times. J is TRBJ1-5 and V is TRBV4-2, with TRBD1 matching 7 bases. The germline CDR1 and CDR2 sequences are LGHNA and YNFKEQ. The CDR3 is 17 residues long. V dropped 4 bases and J dropped 4; count of bases not matched to a gene: 13. CDR3 region: CASSLKQGTSWNQPQHF. The DNA for the CDR3 is TGTGCCAGCAGCCTGAAACAGGGGACTAGCTGGAATCAGCCCCAGCATTTT.

The rearrangement links TRBV7-9 to TRBJ1-1, with 7 nucleotides matching TRBD1. V dropped 3 bases and J dropped 0; count of bases not matched to a gene: 4. The CDR3 totals 15 residues. Germline-derived CDR1 and CDR2 are SEHNR and FQNEAQ (reference sequence). CDR3 in DNA: TGTGCCAGCAGCTTCAGGGGGGAGCTGAACACTGAAGCTTTCTTT. This codes for CASSFRGELNTEAFF.

This clonotype was picked up many times. The CDR3 loop reads CASSRGQQNEKLFF. The CDR3 DNA is TGCGCCAGCAGCCGGGGACAGCAGAATGAAAAACTGTTTTTT. The chain joins TRBV5-1 to TRBJ1-4, with 7 bases identical to TRBD1. Trimming at V came to 4 bases and at J to 5 bases, leaving 5 bases not matched to a gene. Germline assignment: CDR1 SGHRS and CDR2 YFSETQ. The CDR3 runs 14 residues.

This clonotype was recorded many times. The rearrangement uses TRBV12-3 or TRBV12-4 and TRBJ1-2, with 8 bases fitting TRBD1. There are 13 residues in the CDR3. Unmatched junction bases numbered 4, after V lost 4 bases and J lost 6 bases. The CDR3 nucleotides are TGTGCCAGCAGTTCGGACAGGGTAAATGGCTACACCTTC. Encoded protein: CASSSDRVNGYTF.

The V gene is TRBV2, the J gene TRBJ2-2; the match to TRBD1 covers 10 bases. Looked up from germline, CDR1 is SNHLY and CDR2 is FYNNEI. Unmatched junction bases numbered 2, after V lost 6 bases and J lost 4 bases. This CDR3 has 14 amino acids. This CDR3 reads CASSRDRGTGELFF. CDR3 DNA sequence: TGTGCCAGCAGCCGGGACAGGGGCACCGGGGAGCTGTTTTTT.

This clonotype was seen repeatedly, ten times or more. The chain employs TRBV29-1 and TRBJ1-1; no definite D call. Looked up from germline, CDR1 is SQVTM and CDR2 is ANQGSEA. The V end was cut by 6 bases, the J end by 4 bases, with 15 bases between. The CDR3 loop spans 13 amino acids. The CDR3 DNA is TGCAGCGTCTCAGGTTCGGGTGGCACTGAAGCTTTCTTT. The encoded protein is CSVSGSGGTEAFF.

V gene TRBV7-9 combines with J gene TRBJ1-2; 8 nucleotides line up with TRBD1. The CDR3 runs 14 residues. V was pared by 4 bases and J by 4 bases, with 5 bases of the junction left unmatched. Germline V gene sequence: CDR1 SEHNR, CDR2 FQNEAQ (reference sequence). The CDR3 loop reads CASSSGQEIYGYTF. DNA of the CDR3: TGTGCCAGCAGCTCGGGACAGGAAATCTATGGCTACACCTTC.

This clonotype was observed at least ten times. The chain couples TRBV7-9 to TRBJ2-7; 7 bases agree with TRBD2. J lost 1 base, V lost 4 bases, and 10 bases had no gene match. Germline V gene data show CDR1 as SEHNR and CDR2 as FQNEAQ (reference sequence). The length of the CDR3 is 16 residues. The CDR3 is CASSSGPAGSSYEQYF. CDR3 DNA: TGTGCCAGCAGCTCCGGCCCAGCGGGATCATCCTACGAGCAGTACTTC.

This clonotype was found once. The chain employs TRBV24-1 and TRBJ1-4; no firm D call. V was trimmed by 4 bases and J by 1 base, leaving 6 bases between them. This CDR3 contains 14 residues. In germline, CDR1 is KGHDR, CDR2 SFDVKD. As DNA, the CDR3 is TGTGCCACCAGTGAAGGGATAACTAATGAAAAACTGTTTTTT. Translation: CATSEGITNEKLFF.